The 5 T cell receptor beta chains in this list originate from one sample, sequenced in a study of patients and donors after allogeneic stem cell transplantation. TCRdb re-called the RT-PCR reads with MiXCR, one entry per CDR3 protein. The sample holds about 110,000 distinct CDR3 sequences, less than 45% seen once. Specimen: blood, either unsorted or a sorted T cell fraction (not recorded which). These receptors came from a human donor who was either an allogeneic HSCT recipient or a stem cell or donor lymphocyte infusion donor (not recorded which). It is not recorded whose cells these are; they may come from a transplant donor.

This chain connects TRBV6-1 to TRBJ2-3; possibly TRBD1 for D (6 bases). The CDR3 extends over 18 amino acids. Germline V CDR1 and CDR2: MNHNS, SASEGT. Trimming took 5 bases from V and 1 from J, leaving 22 bases between them. CDR3 region: CASSSDGQSLPRTDTQYF. CDR3 sequence (DNA): TGTGCCAGCAGTTCGGACGGACAGAGCCTCCCCCGCACAGATACGCAGTATTTT.

This clonotype appeared a single time. The chain employs TRBV28 and TRBJ2-1; D is unclear. V was cut by 7 bases and J by 4 bases, with 20 bases left in between. Germline V gene lookup returns CDR1 MDHEN and CDR2 SYDVKM. CDR3 length: 16 amino acids. The DNA of the CDR3 is TGTGCCAGCAACAACCGGGCTAAAGGCCAGTACAATGAGCAGTTCTTC. This gives the protein CASNNRAKGQYNEQFF.

The CDR3 bases are TGCGCCAGCAGTGACGGAGCGGCAGGGATGGATACGCAGTATTTT. Residues: CASSDGAAGMDTQYF. The chain employs TRBV10-1 and TRBJ2-3; D is perhaps TRBD1 or TRBD2 (5 bases each). Germline CDR1 and CDR2: WNHNN and SYGVQD (reference sequence). CDR3 length: 15 residues. V was trimmed by 3 bases and J by 6 bases, leaving 16 bases between them.

The V and J genes are TRBV9 and TRBJ2-1; 9 bases agree with TRBD2. The CDR3 consists of 15 residues. V trimming: 0 bases; J trimming: 7 bases; junction bases outside the gene matches: 5. The V gene's germline CDR1 is SGDLS and CDR2 YYNGEE. Here the CDR3 reads CASSVVGTSNNEQFF. DNA of the CDR3: TGTGCCAGCAGCGTAGTAGGGACTAGCAATAATGAGCAGTTCTTC.

The chain's CDR3 is CATSRDRWTNLNEQFF. CDR3 nucleotide sequence: TGTGCCACCAGCAGAGATCGCTGGACCAATCTGAATGAGCAGTTCTTC. The chain is built from TRBV15 and TRBJ2-1; D unresolved. The CDR3 covers 16 residues. Trimming removed 0 bases from V and 7 bases from J, with 16 bases in between. Germline CDR1 LNHNV, CDR2 YYDKDF (reference sequence).